This passage covers 29 T cell receptor beta chains from one sample sequenced in a study of blood T cell repertoires in COVID-19. The protocol was immunoSEQ multiplex PCR, while the TCRdb copy is restricted to in-frame clones and leaves out a portion. This sample yields around 21,000 clones, of which roughly 89% are seen a single time; about 5.7% belongs to the top ten. Sequencing used peripheral blood. The receptor source for this set is a woman at least 80 years old with active COVID-19.

This chain connects TRBV29-1 to TRBJ2-5; 7 bases fit TRBD1. The junction had 5 bases not matched to a gene; V was cut back by 6 bases and J by 1 base. The CDR3 covers 13 residues. Per the germline V gene, CDR1 is SQVTM and CDR2 is ANQGSEA. Here the CDR3 DNA reads TGCAGCGTCACGGACAGGCCCCAAGAGACCCAGTACTTC. Amino acids: CSVTDRPQETQYF. The full variable domain, in which reference TRBV29-1 and TRBJ2-5 provide the parts outside the CDR3, is SAVISQKPSRDICQRGTSLTIQCQVDSQVTMMFWYRQQPGQSLTLIATANQGSEATYESGFVIDKFPISRPNLTFSTLTVSNMSPEDSSIYLCSVTDRPQETQYFGPGTRLLVL.

V usage is TRBV5-6 and J usage is TRBJ2-2, with 9 bases fitting TRBD1. CDR3 size: 16 residues. Germline V gene lookup returns CDR1 SGHDT and CDR2 YYEEEE. Trimming took 4 bases from V and 5 from J; bases not matched to a gene: 9. The DNA for the CDR3 is TGTGCCAGCAGCCCGCCCCGGGACAGGGCGACCGGGGAGCTGTTTTTT. Its protein product is CASSPPRDRATGELFF.

The chain carries TRBV18 and TRBJ1-2; D gene uncertain. V dropped 0 bases and J dropped 4 bases, with 12 bases sitting between them. This CDR3 spans 15 amino acids. The germline CDR1 and CDR2 sequences are KGHSH and LQKENI. CDR3 loop: CASSPPRVQSYGYTF. CDR3 in DNA: TGTGCCAGCTCACCACCGCGGGTACAATCCTATGGCTACACCTTC.

The chain employs TRBV19 and TRBJ2-7; the D gene is possibly TRBD1 (6 bases). This CDR3 spans 16 amino acids. From germline, CDR1 is LNHDA and CDR2 SQIVND (reference sequence). With 0 bases removed from V and 3 bases from J, the gap between germline ends came to 15 bases. The CDR3 nucleotides are TGTGCCAGTAGTATAGATAGCATGGGGGCGAGCTACGAGCAGTACTTC. The encoded protein is CASSIDSMGASYEQYF. The whole variable domain, filled in from reference TRBV19 and TRBJ2-7, reads DGGITQSPKYLFRKEGQNVTLSCEQNLNHDAMYWYRQDPGQGLRLIYYSQIVNDFQKGDIAEGYSVSREKKESFPLTVTSAQKNPTAFYLCASSIDSMGASYEQYFGPGTRLTVT.

In this sample, this clone turned up once. The chain has TRBV10-3 and TRBJ1-2, with D possibly TRBD1 on 5 matching bases. The V end was cut by 2 bases, the J end by 4 bases, with 17 bases between. The CDR3 contains 16 residues. Germline CDR1 ENHRY, CDR2 SYGVKD. CDR3 residues: CAISEGEAPRGYGYTF. Written as DNA, the CDR3 is TGTGCCATCAGTGAGGGGGAGGCCCCGAGGGGCTATGGCTACACCTTC.

This clone was observed a single time. The chain recombines TRBV10-3 with TRBJ2-7; D remains ambiguous. The CDR3 length is 12 residues. V was clipped by 6 bases and J by 5 bases, with 11 bases between them. The germline V gene encodes CDR1 ENHRY and CDR2 SYGVKD. The CDR3: CAISPSRDEQYF. CDR3 bases: TGTGCCATCAGCCCCTCCCGCGACGAGCAGTACTTC.

The J gene is TRBJ1-2, the V gene TRBV5-5; D is uncertain. CDR1 SGHKS and CDR2 YYEKEE come from the germline V gene (reference sequence). V was pared by 2 bases and J by 8 bases, with 13 bases between. The CDR3 runs to 13 residues. The CDR3 coding sequence is TGTGCCAGCAGCTTAGGGCCGGGAAACGGCTACACCTTC. Its translation: CASSLGPGNGYTF.

The chain couples TRBV10-3 to TRBJ1-2; D uncertain. The CDR3 consists of 14 residues. Trimming stripped 7 bases from V and 0 bases from J, with 12 bases between. Germline V lookup: CDR1 ENHRY, CDR2 SYGVKD. The CDR3 here is CAITEQSSNYGYTF. In DNA form, the CDR3 reads TGTGCCATCACCGAACAGTCTTCTAACTATGGCTACACCTTC.

The J gene is TRBJ2-3, the V gene TRBV6-5, with D possibly TRBD1 on 6 matching bases. Germline V gene lookup returns CDR1 MNHEY and CDR2 SVGAGI. The CDR3 runs to 12 residues. V was pared by 6 bases and J by 5 bases, with 9 bases between. The chain's CDR3 is CASRRGLDTQYF. The CDR3 region has the DNA TGTGCCAGCAGAAGGGGGTTAGATACGCAGTATTTT.

This clone appeared once. The chain recombines TRBV5-1 with TRBJ2-1; possibly TRBD1 for D (5 bases). Between the trimmed V and J ends, which lost 0 bases and 5 bases, there was a span of 9 bases. CDR1 and CDR2 from the germline V gene are SGHRS and YFSETQ. The CDR3 has 14 residues. The CDR3: CASSLEGPHNEQFF. CDR3 in DNA: TGCGCCAGCAGCTTGGAGGGGCCTCACAATGAGCAGTTCTTC.

J is TRBJ2-3 and V is TRBV5-6; D is perhaps TRBD1 (6 bases). Germline V gene sequence: CDR1 SGHDT, CDR2 YYEEEE. The germline V and J ends were trimmed by 4 bases and 2 bases, with 17 bases remaining between them. The CDR3 extends over 16 amino acids. Here the CDR3 reads CASSGVGTRLTDTQYF. CDR3 sequence (DNA): TGTGCCAGCAGCGGAGTTGGGACAAGGCTCACAGATACGCAGTATTTT.

This chain uses TRBV18 with TRBJ2-2; TRBD2 matches at 7 bases. The CDR3 runs to 17 residues. The germline V gene encodes CDR1 KGHSH and CDR2 LQKENI. V lost 3 bases to trimming and J lost 4 bases; unmatched junction nucleotides: 11. CDR3 loop: CASSPPRGGAGTGELFF. DNA of the CDR3: TGTGCCAGCTCACCTCCCCGGGGAGGGGCCGGCACCGGGGAGCTGTTTTTT.

A few counts support this clone. The chain employs TRBV9 and TRBJ2-5, with 8 positions matching TRBD2. The germline CDR1 and CDR2 sequences are SGDLS and YYNGEE. CDR3 length equals 14 residues. The trim removed 0 bases at V and 4 bases at J, leaving 2 bases unmatched. CDR3 amino acids: CASSVGRGGETQYF. In nucleotides, the CDR3 is TGTGCCAGCAGCGTAGGTCGGGGGGGAGAGACCCAGTACTTC.

J is TRBJ2-7 and V is TRBV14; TRBD1 is a possible D gene (6 bases). Looked up from germline, CDR1 is SGHDN and CDR2 is FVKESK. This CDR3 has 15 amino acids. The V end lost 0 bases, the J end lost 6 bases, and 15 bases lay between the germline ends. For the CDR3, the DNA is TGTGCCAGCAGCCAAGATTGGGGGCCGGCGGGCGAGCAGTACTTC. Protein product: CASSQDWGPAGEQYF.

This chain's CDR3 is CASSLLGQPQETQYF. CDR3 in DNA: TGTGCCAGCAGTCTATTGGGGCAGCCCCAAGAGACCCAGTACTTC. The chain links TRBV7-6 to TRBJ2-5, with D possibly being TRBD1 (5 bases). Germline lookup yields CDR1 SGHVS and CDR2 FNYEAQ. The CDR3 runs to 15 residues. Trimming removed 6 bases at V and 1 base at J, with 15 bases between.

The chain carries TRBV9 and TRBJ1-4; 9 bases fit TRBD1. The CDR3 consists of 16 residues. Germline CDR1 and CDR2: SGDLS and YYNGEE. J lost 7 bases, V lost 0 bases, and 7 bases had no gene match. CDR3 DNA: TGTGCCAGCAGCGTAGGAGGGACAGGGTCGGGTGAAAAACTGTTTTTT. Amino acids: CASSVGGTGSGEKLFF. The variable domain in full, with the rest retrieved from reference TRBV9 and TRBJ1-4, is DSGVTQTPKHLITATGQRVTLRCSPRSGDLSVYWYQQSLDQGLQFLIQYYNGEERAKGNILERFSAQQFPDLHSELNLSSLELGDSALYFCASSVGGTGSGEKLFFGSGTQLSVL.

This chain joins TRBV15 and TRBJ2-2; maybe TRBD1 (6 bases). V lost 5 bases and J 4 bases, leaving 14 bases between the germline ends. Germline V gene data show CDR1 as LNHNV and CDR2 as YYDKDF (reference sequence). CDR3 length: 15 amino acids. The DNA of the CDR3 is TGTGCCACCAGCTGGGACACCCTAGGCACCGGGGAGCTGTTTTTT. Protein product: CATSWDTLGTGELFF.

This clone occurred once. V usage is TRBV5-1 and J usage is TRBJ2-5; a possible D gene is TRBD2 (6 bases). V lost 0 bases and J 5 bases, leaving 14 bases between the germline ends. Germline lookup yields CDR1 SGHRS and CDR2 YFSETQ. The CDR3 sequence is 15 residues long. CDR3 region: CASSLGGQGGETQYF. CDR3 DNA: TGCGCCAGCAGCTTGGGAGGCCAAGGAGGGGAGACCCAGTACTTC.

The V gene is TRBV15, the J gene TRBJ1-1, with D uncertain. CDR1 is LNHNV and CDR2 is YYDKDF in the germline V gene (reference sequence). The CDR3 extends over 14 amino acids. V lost 3 bases and J 1 base, leaving 9 bases between the germline ends. CDR3 coding DNA: TGTGCCACCAGCAGTCCCCGGAGGAACACTGAAGCTTTCTTT. Amino acid sequence: CATSSPRRNTEAFF.

V usage is TRBV14 and J usage is TRBJ2-5, with D possibly matching TRBD1 (7 bases). The V gene's germline CDR1 is SGHDN and CDR2 FVKESK. The CDR3 spans 15 residues. V was trimmed by 0 bases and J by 5 bases, leaving 13 bases between them. The CDR3 DNA sequence: TGTGCCAGCAGCCAAGATTCAGGGGGGAAGGAGACCCAGTACTTC. Translation gives CASSQDSGGKETQYF.

The table lists this clone with a few counts. This same CDR3 is encoded by further DNA sequences in the sample. The V call is TRBV6-1, the J call TRBJ2-5, with TRBD2 matching over 12 bases. The V gene end was trimmed by 2 bases and the J gene end by 1 base; junction bases not matched to a gene: 2. Germline assignment: CDR1 MNHNS and CDR2 SASEGT. The CDR3 has 16 residues. The CDR3 loop is CASSELAGGPQETQYF. CDR3 in DNA: TGTGCCAGCAGTGAACTAGCGGGGGGGCCCCAAGAGACCCAGTACTTC.

CDR3 coding DNA: TGTGCTAGTGCCTCGGGACAGCACACCGGGGAGCTGTTTTTT. Its translation is CASASGQHTGELFF. The rearrangement links TRBV12-5 to TRBJ2-2; TRBD1 matches at 7 bases. Per germline, CDR1 LGHNT and CDR2 FRNRAP. V dropped 7 bases and J dropped 3; count of bases not matched to a gene: 5. The CDR3 extends over 14 amino acids. Variable domain in full (rest from reference TRBV12-5 and TRBJ2-2): DARVTQTPRHKVTEMGQEVTMRCQPILGHNTVFWYRQTMMQGLELLAYFRNRAPLDDSGMPKDRFSAEMPDATLATLKIQPSEPRDSAVYFCASASGQHTGELFFGEGSRLTVL.

The J gene is TRBJ2-1, the V gene TRBV5-4; 7 positions agree with TRBD1. Germline V lookup: CDR1 SGHNT, CDR2 YYREEE (reference sequence). There are 16 residues in the CDR3. J was trimmed by 7 bases and V by 0 bases; bases with no gene match: 10. CDR3 nucleotides: TGTGCCAGCAGCTTGGCCGGTACGACAGGGATTAATGAGCAGTTCTTC. Translating it yields CASSLAGTTGINEQFF.

This chain links TRBV11-1 with TRBJ1-4; 8 bases agree with TRBD1. Germline values: CDR1 SGHAT, CDR2 FQDESV (reference sequence). With 5 bases clipped from V and 4 bases from J, the junction kept 9 bases outside the gene matches. The CDR3 is 16 residues long. The chain's CDR3 is CASSPSGTGDNEKLFF. CDR3 nucleotides: TGTGCCAGCAGCCCCTCCGGGACAGGAGATAATGAAAAACTGTTTTTT.

The rearrangement joins TRBV2 to TRBJ2-2; perhaps TRBD2 as D (5 bases). This CDR3 spans 11 amino acids. V was trimmed by 10 bases and J by 7 bases, leaving 10 bases between them. Germline CDR1 and CDR2: SNHLY and FYNNEI. CDR3 bases: TGTGCCACCGGACGGGGCGGGGAGCTGTTTTTT. This codes for CATGRGGELFF.

The chain has TRBV7-9 and TRBJ1-2; maybe TRBD1 (6 bases). The CDR3 consists of 15 residues. With 0 bases removed from V and 6 bases from J, the gap between germline ends came to 14 bases. Germline CDR1 and CDR2: SEHNR and FQNEAQ (reference sequence). The CDR3 DNA sequence: TGTGCCAGCAGCTTAGCTCAGACAGGCCTCGATGGCTACACCTTC. It translates to CASSLAQTGLDGYTF.

This rearrangement joins TRBV5-4 to TRBJ1-4; D is perhaps TRBD1 (6 bases). The CDR3 spans 15 residues. CDR1 and CDR2 (germline): SGHNT, YYREEE (reference sequence). V was trimmed by 1 base and J by 8 bases, leaving 15 bases between them. The CDR3 bases are TGTGCCAGCAGCTTGTCAGGGGCAAAGAGGGAAAAACTGTTTTTT. This codes for CASSLSGAKREKLFF. Drawing the rest from reference TRBV5-4 and TRBJ1-4, the complete variable domain is ETGVTQSPTHLIKTRGQQVTLRCSSQSGHNTVSWYQQALGQGPQFIFQYYREEENGRGNFPPRFSGLQFPNYSSELNVNALELDDSALYLCASSLSGAKREKLFFGSGTQLSVL.

The chain couples TRBV6-5 to TRBJ2-1, with D possibly TRBD1 on 7 matching bases. The V and J ends lost 8 bases and 2 bases respectively, with 16 bases between them. Germline loops: CDR1 MNHEY, CDR2 SVGAGI. The CDR3 length is 15 residues. The CDR3: CASRTSGGPYNEQFF. In DNA, the CDR3 is TGTGCCAGCCGCACCTCAGGGGGGCCCTACAATGAGCAGTTCTTC.

The chain joins TRBV5-6 to TRBJ2-1, with D hard to call. This CDR3 contains 11 residues. Trimming removed 2 bases at V and 7 bases at J, with 4 bases between. Germline assignment: CDR1 SGHDT and CDR2 YYEEEE. The chain's CDR3 is CASSFVNEQFF. As DNA, the CDR3 is TGTGCCAGCAGCTTCGTAAATGAGCAGTTCTTC. Full variable domain (missing parts from reference TRBV5-6 and TRBJ2-1): DAGVTQSPTHLIKTRGQQVTLRCSPKSGHDTVSWYQQALGQGPQFIFQYYEEEERQRGNFPDRFSGHQFPNYSSELNVNALLLGDSALYLCASSFVNEQFFGPGTRLTVL.